These 5 T cell receptor beta chains share one sample of origin, sequenced in a study of blood T cell repertoires in COVID-19. Profiling relied on immunoSEQ multiplex PCR, and the TCRdb table lists in-frame clones only, not all of them. The sample has 100,000 or so clones; roughly 80% are singletons. Material: peripheral blood. Source of these receptors: a woman aged 70 to 79 with acute or convalescent COVID-19.

This rearrangement joins TRBV19 to TRBJ2-5; TRBD2 aligns across 8 bases. The CDR3 extends over 16 amino acids. Trimming took 3 bases from V and 2 from J; bases not matched to a gene: 8. Looked up from germline, CDR1 is LNHDA and CDR2 is SQIVND (reference sequence). CDR3 coding DNA: TGTGCCAGTAGTATGATAGGTAGCGGGACTCAAGAGACCCAGTACTTC. It is translated as CASSMIGSGTQETQYF.

The chain uses TRBV5-1 and TRBJ2-7; 10 bases align to TRBD2. The CDR3 has 14 amino acids. V lost 4 bases and J lost 5; bases outside the gene matches: 6. CDR1 is SGHRS and CDR2 is YFSETQ in the germline V gene. CDR3 nucleotide sequence: TGCGCCAGCAGCCCGCTAGCGGGAGTCGACGAGCAGTACTTC. As protein: CASSPLAGVDEQYF.

The chain joins TRBV2 to TRBJ2-3, with a possible D match to TRBD1 (6 bases). The CDR3 runs 15 residues. The V and J ends lost 6 bases and 3 bases respectively, with 16 bases between them. Germline values: CDR1 SNHLY, CDR2 FYNNEI. The CDR3 coding sequence is TGTGCCAGCAGCTTTACGACAGGAGGAACAGATACGCAGTATTTT. Translating gives CASSFTTGGTDTQYF.

This rearrangement joins TRBV7-9 to TRBJ1-1; D might be TRBD1 (6 bases). The V gene lost 1 base and the J gene lost 0 bases, with 12 bases spanning the gap. This CDR3 is 16 amino acids long. Germline V gives CDR1 SEHNR, CDR2 FQNEAQ (reference sequence). CDR3 sequence (DNA): TGTGCCAGCAGCTTAGGCGACAGGAGATTGAACACTGAAGCTTTCTTT. Translated, it gives CASSLGDRRLNTEAFF.

CDR3 nucleotides: TGCGCCAGCAGTCGTTCAGGACTTGTCGGGGAGCTGTTTTTT. Amino acids: CASSRSGLVGELFF. The chain has TRBV10-1 and TRBJ2-2, with a possible D match to TRBD2 (5 bases). The CDR3 is made up of 14 amino acids. Germline V gives CDR1 WNHNN, CDR2 SYGVQD (reference sequence). V lost 5 bases to trimming and J lost 7 bases, with 14 bases between them.